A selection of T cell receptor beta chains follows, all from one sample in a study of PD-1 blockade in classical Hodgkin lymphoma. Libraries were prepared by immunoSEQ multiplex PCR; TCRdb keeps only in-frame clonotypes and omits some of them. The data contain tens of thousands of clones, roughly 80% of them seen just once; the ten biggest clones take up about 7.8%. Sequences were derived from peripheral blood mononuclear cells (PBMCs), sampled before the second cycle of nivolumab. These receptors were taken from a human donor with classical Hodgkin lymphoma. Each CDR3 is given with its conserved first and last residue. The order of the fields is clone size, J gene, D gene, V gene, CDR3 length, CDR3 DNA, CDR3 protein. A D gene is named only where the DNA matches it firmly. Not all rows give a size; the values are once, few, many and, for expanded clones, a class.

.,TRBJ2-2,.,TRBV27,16,TGTGCCAGCAGTTTCTCACCTCGGAGGGACACCGGGGAGCTGTTTTTT,CASSFSPRRDTGELFF
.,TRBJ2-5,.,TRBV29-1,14,TGCAGCGTTGAAGAGGTGGGGCTCCAAGAGACCCAGTACTTC,CSVEEVGLQETQYF
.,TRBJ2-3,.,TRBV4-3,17,TGCGCCAGCAGCCAAGATATCGGCAGTGCTAGCACAGATACGCAGTATTTT,CASSQDIGSASTDTQYF
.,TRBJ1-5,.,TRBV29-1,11,TGCAGCGTTGAAGTAGGTCAGCCCCAGCATTTT,CSVEVGQPQHF
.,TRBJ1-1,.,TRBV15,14,TGTGCCACCGTCGGAGGTACAGGGAGTACAAAAGCTTTCTTT,CATVGGTGSTKAFF
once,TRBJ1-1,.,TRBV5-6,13,TGTGCCAGCAGCAGGACAGTGAACACTGAAGCTTTCTTT,CASSRTVNTEAFF
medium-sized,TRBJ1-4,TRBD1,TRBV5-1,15,TGCGCCAGCAGACGGAAACAGGGGTTTGATGAAAAACTGTTTTTT,CASRRKQGFDEKLFF
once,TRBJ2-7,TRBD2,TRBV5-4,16,TGTGCCAGCAGTTCGAAAACCGGGACTACCTCGCGAGAGCAGTACTTC,CASSSKTGTTSREQYF
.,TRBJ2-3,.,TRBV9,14,TGTGCCAGCAGCGTAGATCTGGGGACAGATACGCAGTATTTT,CASSVDLGTDTQYF
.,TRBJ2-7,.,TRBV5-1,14,TGCGCCAGCAGCTTGGCCGGGACCTCCTACGAGCAGTACTTC,CASSLAGTSYEQYF
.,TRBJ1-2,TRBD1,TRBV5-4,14,TGTGCCAGCAGCTTCGACAGGGGGCCGTATGGCTACACCTTC,CASSFDRGPYGYTF
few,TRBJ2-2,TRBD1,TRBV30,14,TGTGCCTGGTCCCGGGACAGGTTGACCGGGGAGCTGTTTTTT,CAWSRDRLTGELFF
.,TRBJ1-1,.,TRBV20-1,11,TGCAGTGCTAGAGATCAGGGTCTAGCTTTCTTT,CSARDQGLAFF
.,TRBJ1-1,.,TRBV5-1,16,TGCGCCAGCCACATGATACCAGGGAAAAGAGACACTGAAGCTTTCTTT,CASHMIPGKRDTEAFF
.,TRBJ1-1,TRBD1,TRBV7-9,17,TGTGCCAGCAGCTTAGGGGACAGGGCGAGGGCGAACACTGAAGCTTTCTTT,CASSLGDRARANTEAFF
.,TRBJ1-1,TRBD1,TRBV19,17,TGTGCCAGTAGTCTCGGCTTACGGGACAGTCTGAACACTGAAGTTTTCTTT,CASSLGLRDSLNTEVFF
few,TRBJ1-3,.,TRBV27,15,TGTGCCAGCAGTTTCGCCGGGGACCCTGGAAACACCATATATTTT,CASSFAGDPGNTIYF
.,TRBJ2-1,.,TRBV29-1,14,TGCAGCGTGCCGGGACACCGATCCTACAATGAGCAGTTCTTC,CSVPGHRSYNEQFF
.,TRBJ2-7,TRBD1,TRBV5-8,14,TGTGCCAGCAGCACCGGGACAGGGGCATACGAGCAGTACTTC,CASSTGTGAYEQYF
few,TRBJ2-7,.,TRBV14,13,TGTGCCAGCAGCCAAGGGGCACACTACGAGCAGTACTTC,CASSQGAHYEQYF
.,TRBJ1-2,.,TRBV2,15,TGTGCGACCGGGGCCCCCACCCACAGCCCCTATGGCTACACCTTC,CATGAPTHSPYGYTF
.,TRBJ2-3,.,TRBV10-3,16,TGTGCCATCAGTGACCCCCAACGGGGGAGCACAGATACGCAGTATTTT,CAISDPQRGSTDTQYF
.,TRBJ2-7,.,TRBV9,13,TGTGCCAGCAGCCCTAAAGGCTCCTACGAGCAGTACTTC,CASSPKGSYEQYF
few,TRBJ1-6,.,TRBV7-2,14,TGTGCCAGCAGCCTCAGGGAATTTAATTCACCCCTCCACTTT,CASSLREFNSPLHF
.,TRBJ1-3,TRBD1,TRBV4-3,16,TGCGCCAGCAGCCAAGAAACCAGGGGGACTGGAAACACCATATATTTT,CASSQETRGTGNTIYF